This T cell receptor beta chain was recorded in a study of OX40 agonist ivuxolimab in advanced cancers. Background on the study: Therapy given before enrollment (anti-PD-1, anti-PD-L1 or anti-CTLA-4) was allowed, and around 44% had some. Whole-study results and caveats: Antigen specificity of clonally expanded peripheral T cells was not established. There were also nonresponders showing low normalized T-cell clonal expansion.

Comment on this clone: What it binds is unknown.

Germline assignment: CDR1 SGHRS and CDR2 YFSETQ. Trimming removed 3 bases at V and 0 bases at J, with 9 bases between. The CDR3 is made up of 15 amino acids. Data came from immunoSEQ multiplex PCR; TCRdb stores just in-frame clones and leaves some out. This table has more than 85,000 clones, 87% appearing once. The source was CD4+ or CD8+ T cells sorted from blood, collected in a trial of the OX40 agonist ivuxolimab. This receptor was taken from an adult with an advanced solid tumor such as melanoma, head and neck, liver or kidney cancer. The chain is built from TRBV5-1 and TRBJ1-4; D uncertain. DNA of the CDR3: TGCGCCAGCAGCTCCCGGGCTGCAACTAATGAAAAACTGTTTTTT. Residues: CASSSRAATNEKLFF.